The rows below give T cell receptor beta chains drawn from one sample of a study of blood T cell repertoires in COVID-19. TCRdb's copy holds only in-frame clones and misses some; the assay was immunoSEQ multiplex PCR. Counted here are hundreds of thousands of clones, 85% to 90% occurring once; the ten biggest clones make up 11%. Source material: peripheral blood. The receptors shown here come from a woman in her 30s with COVID-19, enrolled during active disease. The CDR3 runs from the conserved cysteine through the conserved F or W. A D gene is named only where the DNA matches it firmly. Clone size is not always given. Where it is, it says once, few, many or a class for expanded clones.

TRBJ1-3 NA TRBV11-2 NA TGTGCCAGCAGTGGGGGGGCGGCTGGAAACACCATATATTTT CASSGGAAGNTIYF
TRBJ2-1 NA TRBV6-5 NA TGTGCCAGCAGTTGGTCTGGCTCGCGGGGGCTGGATGAGCAGTTCTTC CASSWSGSRGLDEQFF
TRBJ2-4 NA TRBV4-1 NA TGCGCCAGCAGCCGGTTGGCCCTAGTGGCCAAAAACATTCAGTACTTC CASSRLALVAKNIQYF
TRBJ2-3 NA TRBV3-1/TRBV3-2 NA TGTGCCAGCAGCCCCCGTTACGGGTATACGCAGTATTTT CASSPRYGYTQYF
TRBJ1-5 NA TRBV2 NA TGTGCCAGCAAACAGGACCTTTATCAGCCCCAGCATTTT CASKQDLYQPQHF
TRBJ2-1 NA TRBV7-8 NA TGTGCCAGCAGCTTCTGGCGGGGCGGATCTAGTGATGAGCAGTTCTTC CASSFWRGGSSDEQFF
TRBJ1-2 few TRBV14 NA TGTGCCAGCAGCCATGTCAGAGGAGATGGCTACACCTTC CASSHVRGDGYTF
TRBJ2-5 NA TRBV7-9 NA TGTGCCAGCAGCTTTCACAGTCAAGAGACCCAGTACTTC CASSFHSQETQYF
TRBJ2-7 NA TRBV4-1 TRBD2 TGCGCCAGCAGCCAACCAACTAGCGGGGGTTACGAGCAGTACTTC CASSQPTSGGYEQYF
TRBJ2-7 NA TRBV30 NA TGTGCCTGGGGATCCGGGATCACACCCTACGAGCAGTACTTC CAWGSGITPYEQYF
TRBJ1-4 NA TRBV5-4 TRBD1 TGTGCCAGCAGCCCCGGACAGGGACCTGAAAAACTGTTTTTT CASSPGQGPEKLFF
TRBJ2-2 NA TRBV6-5 NA TGTGCCAGCCGGGGAGGCCGGGGAACCGGGGAGCTGTTTTTT CASRGGRGTGELFF
TRBJ2-7 NA TRBV6-1 NA TGTGCCAGCAGTGAAGCGTGGGGGCGGTACGAGCAGTACTTC CASSEAWGRYEQYF
TRBJ1-1 once TRBV7-9 TRBD1 TGTGCCAGCAGCTTGGGACAGGAAGGTAACACTGAAGCTTTCTTT CASSLGQEGNTEAFF
TRBJ2-6 NA TRBV24-1 NA TGTGCCACCAGTGGGGACACCTCTACGGGGGCCAACGTCCTGACTTTC CATSGDTSTGANVLTF
TRBJ1-2 NA TRBV4-1 NA TGCGCCAGCAGCCAAGCCGAGGGAGCTGCGGATGGCTACACCTTC CASSQAEGAADGYTF
TRBJ1-1 NA TRBV5-1 NA TGCGCCAGCCGGAGACAGGAGGTGAACACTGAAGCTTTCTTT CASRRQEVNTEAFF
TRBJ1-3 NA TRBV6-6 NA TGTGCCAGCAGTTACTCGGCGCGGTACTCTGGAAACACCATATATTTT CASSYSARYSGNTIYF
TRBJ2-1 NA TRBV5-1 NA TGCGCCAGCAGCTTGGGGGCAATGTACAATGAGCAGTTCTTC CASSLGAMYNEQFF
TRBJ2-1 NA TRBV24-1 NA TGTGCCACCAGTGACCGGTTGGACAATGAGCAGTTCTTC CATSDRLDNEQFF
TRBJ2-1 NA TRBV19 NA TGTGCCAGTAGTATATGGGGGGATGAGCAGTTCTTC CASSIWGDEQFF
TRBJ2-3 NA TRBV30 NA TGTGCCTGGAGTGTAAGCCCAGTCACTAGTACGCAGTATTTT CAWSVSPVTSTQYF
TRBJ1-6 NA TRBV2 NA TGTGCCAGCAGTCCGGAGGTGAGATCACCCCTCCACTTT CASSPEVRSPLHF
TRBJ1-2 NA TRBV19 NA TGTGCCAGTTCGGAGGGAAGAGGTAACTATGGCTACACCTTC CASSEGRGNYGYTF
TRBJ2-2 NA TRBV7-2 NA TGTGCCAGCAGCTTAGAATCGGTTAACTCCCTAAACACCGGGGAGCTGTTTTTT CASSLESVNSLNTGELFF
TRBJ2-1 NA TRBV18 NA TGTGCCAGCTCACCACCATCGCCGGGGGATGAGCAGTTCTTC CASSPPSPGDEQFF
TRBJ1-4 NA TRBV18 TRBD1 TGTGCCAGCTCGATCGGGACAGGTTTTGAAAAACTGTTTTTT CASSIGTGFEKLFF
TRBJ2-3 NA TRBV6-4 TRBD1 TGTGCCAGCAGCGCGCAGGGGGCAGATACGCAGTATTTT CASSAQGADTQYF
TRBJ1-1 NA TRBV5-5 NA TGTGCCAGCAGCTTGGAACAGCCCACAAGCATGAACACTGAAGCTTTCTTT CASSLEQPTSMNTEAFF
TRBJ1-4 NA TRBV5-1 TRBD1 TGCGCCAGCAGCCAGGACAGGGGAAATGAAAAACTGTTTTTT CASSQDRGNEKLFF
TRBJ1-5 NA TRBV6-6 TRBD1 TGTGCCAGCAGTTTGCAGGGGGGCAGCAATCAGCCCCAGCATTTT CASSLQGGSNQPQHF
TRBJ1-3 once TRBV28 NA TGTGCCAGCAGTTACCGCGGGTTGACGGGAAACACCATATATTTT CASSYRGLTGNTIYF
TRBJ2-1 NA TRBV28 TRBD2 TGTGCCAGCAGCACACTAGCGGGGGCTAAAAGCTCCTACAATGAGCAGTTCTTC CASSTLAGAKSSYNEQFF
TRBJ2-7 NA TRBV28 TRBD2 TGTGCCAGCAGCCCCGGAGGAGCGGGGGACTACGAGCAGTACTTC CASSPGGAGDYEQYF
TRBJ1-2 few TRBV20-1 NA TGCAGTGCTACCAGGGTTAGCGGCTACACCTTC CSATRVSGYTF
TRBJ1-5 NA TRBV2 NA TGTGCCAGCAGTACGGGGGTGGGCAATCAGCCCCAGCATTTT CASSTGVGNQPQHF
TRBJ1-1 NA TRBV19 NA TGTGCCAGTAGTCAAAATCGGGGGACTGAAGCTTTCTTT CASSQNRGTEAFF
TRBJ2-5 NA TRBV3-1/TRBV3-2 NA TGTGCCAGCAGCCCCCGAATGGCCGGGGAGACCCAGTACTTC CASSPRMAGETQYF
TRBJ2-1 NA TRBV18 TRBD1 TGTGCCAGCTCACCGTCCCGGGACAGGGTAACGAATGAGCAGTTCTTC CASSPSRDRVTNEQFF
TRBJ2-2 NA TRBV28 NA TGTGCCAGCAGTCTGTCGGGAGGGGGCAGGGAGCTGTTTTTT CASSLSGGGRELFF
TRBJ2-3 NA TRBV30 NA TGTGCCGTAACGGGGGGCCCGGGTGCAGATACGCAGTATTTT CAVTGGPGADTQYF
TRBJ1-6 NA TRBV4-1 TRBD1 TGCGCCAGCAGCCGACTAGACTCGGGGCCAGGGGGTTCACCCCTCCACTTT CASSRLDSGPGGSPLHF
TRBJ1-2 NA TRBV28 TRBD1 TGTGCCAGCAGCCCAACAGGGGAAGGCTACACCTTC CASSPTGEGYTF
TRBJ2-7 NA TRBV4-1 TRBD1 TGCGCCAGCGGACAGGGGGCCAACTACGAGCAGTACTTC CASGQGANYEQYF
TRBJ1-5 NA TRBV4-1 TRBD1 TGCGCCAGCAGCCAAGAAGGCAGGGGGCCTTATCAGCCCCAGCATTTT CASSQEGRGPYQPQHF
TRBJ2-3 NA TRBV30 TRBD1 TGTGCCTGCATCCTCTGGACAGGGGGCAGCACAGATACGCAGTATTTT CACILWTGGSTDTQYF
TRBJ2-2 NA TRBV19 TRBD1 TGTGCCAGTAGTATAGGGACAGGGACGAACACCGGGGAGCTGTTTTTT CASSIGTGTNTGELFF
TRBJ2-7 NA TRBV10-3 TRBD2 TGTGCCATCAGTGAGTTCCAGAGGGCAGCGGGGAGCTACGAGCAGTACTTC CAISEFQRAAGSYEQYF
TRBJ1-1 NA TRBV3-1/TRBV3-2 TRBD1 TGTGCCAGCAGGTACAGGGGGGCGAACACTGAAGCTTTCTTT CASRYRGANTEAFF
TRBJ2-1 NA TRBV4-1 TRBD2 TGCGCCAGCAGCCAACGCGACATGGGACTAGCCTACAATGAGCAGTTCTTC CASSQRDMGLAYNEQFF
TRBJ2-7 NA TRBV11-2 NA TGTGCCAGCAGCTCCTACAGTCTCGGGATCTACGAGCAGTACTTC CASSSYSLGIYEQYF
TRBJ2-3 NA TRBV5-4 NA TGTGCCAGCAGGGGCGGCAGGGGCGCAGATACGCAGTATTTT CASRGGRGADTQYF
TRBJ1-5 NA TRBV12-3/TRBV12-4 NA TGTGCCAGCAGTTTATCGGTGAATCAGCCCCAGCATTTT CASSLSVNQPQHF
TRBJ2-1 NA TRBV7-9 TRBD2 TGTGCCAGCACCTTACTAGCGGGGGTTTACAATGAGCAGTTCTTC CASTLLAGVYNEQFF
TRBJ2-5 NA TRBV15 TRBD2 TGTGCCACCCACGGACTAGCGGGGTCAGAGACCCAGTACTTC CATHGLAGSETQYF